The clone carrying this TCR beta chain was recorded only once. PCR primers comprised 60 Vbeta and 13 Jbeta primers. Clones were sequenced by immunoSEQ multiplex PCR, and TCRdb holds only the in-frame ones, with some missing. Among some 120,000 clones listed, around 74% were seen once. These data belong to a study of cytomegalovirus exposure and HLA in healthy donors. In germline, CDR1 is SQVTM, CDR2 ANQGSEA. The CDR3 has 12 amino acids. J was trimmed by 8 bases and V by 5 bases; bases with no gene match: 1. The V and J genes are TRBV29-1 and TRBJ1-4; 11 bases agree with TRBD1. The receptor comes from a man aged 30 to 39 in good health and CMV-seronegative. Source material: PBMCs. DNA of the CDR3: TGCAGCGTTCGGGACAGGGGGGAAAAACTGTTTTTT. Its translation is CSVRDRGEKLFF.